Described below is a single TCR beta chain sequence and its context. The repertoire was sequenced with immunoSEQ multiplex PCR; TCRdb's copy has only in-frame clones and lacks some. The data contain some 2,500,000 clones, 85% to 95% of them singletons. This record belongs to a study of shared clonotypes between healthy human individuals. The overall study: Researchers assigned three CD4 naive, three CD4 memory, two CD8 naive and one CD8 memory plate to each donor.

The sequence came from a man in his late teens or twenties in good health. Some clones in this sample may be carry-over from other donors' samples. The sample taken for sequencing was naive CD4+ T cells from PBMCs. As to subset: CD45RA+ positively selected.

The DNA for the CDR3 is TGTGCCAGCAGTTACTCGGGACAGGTGATGAATTCACCCCTCCACTTT. Protein sequence: CASSYSGQVMNSPLHF. The chain carries TRBV6-5 and TRBJ1-6, with 8 bases aligning to TRBD1. Germline V CDR1 and CDR2: MNHEY, SVGAGI. Trimming at V came to 0 bases and at J to 7 bases, leaving 5 bases not matched to a gene. CDR3 size: 16 residues.